This paragraph reports one T cell receptor beta chain. This entry is derived from a study of T cell changes during pregnancy in multiple sclerosis. Germline V gene lookup returns CDR1 MGHRA and CDR2 YSYEKL. V shed 0 bases, J shed 3 bases, and the junction held 11 bases outside the gene matches. This CDR3 is 20 amino acids long. TCRdb's copy holds only in-frame clones and misses some; the assay was immunoSEQ multiplex PCR. Here the sample spans some 31,000 clones, 90% being singletons. This sequence was found in a female donor in good health, enrolled as a control in a pregnancy study. The genes are TRBV4-1 and TRBJ2-6, with 10 bases aligning to TRBD1. Material: CD4+ T cells from peripheral blood mononuclear cells, obtained in the second trimester of pregnancy. The DNA of the CDR3 is TGCGCCAGCAGCCAAGATGGTCCCGGGACAGGGGTTGTTGGGGCCAACGTCCTGACTTTC. It yields the protein CASSQDGPGTGVVGANVLTF.